A selection of T cell receptor beta chains follows, all from one sample in a study of T cell changes during pregnancy in multiple sclerosis. TCRdb's table, derived via immunoSEQ multiplex PCR, lists solely in-frame clones and lacks some. The sample has roughly 85,000 clones, more than 85% seen once. Material: peripheral blood, obtained in the first trimester of pregnancy. All receptors come from a female donor with multiple sclerosis, enrolled in a pregnancy study. Each CDR3 is given with its conserved first and last residue. Each record gives: V gene, J gene, clone size, D gene, CDR3 protein, CDR3 DNA. D genes are given only for firm matches. Some rows mark clone size as missing; the rest say once, few, many or name a class of expanded clone.

TRBV4-1	TRBJ2-1	-	-	CASSQDKAVGLSVEQFF	TGCGCCAGCAGCCAAGATAAGGCGGTTGGTCTTTCGGTTGAGCAGTTCTTC
TRBV7-9	TRBJ2-1	-	TRBD1	CASSSRDRGNETYNEQFF	TGTGCCAGCAGCTCCCGGGACAGGGGGAATGAGACCTACAATGAGCAGTTCTTC
TRBV7-3	TRBJ2-3	-	TRBD2	CASSLAGGLKDTQYF	TGTGCCAGCAGCTTAGCGGGGGGGCTGAAAGATACGCAGTATTTT
TRBV30	TRBJ2-3	-	TRBD2	CAWRPLGAGGRPDTQYF	TGTGCCTGGAGGCCCCTCGGGGCGGGGGGGCGTCCAGATACGCAGTATTTT
TRBV5-1	TRBJ1-4	-	-	CASSLRSTNEKLFF	TGCGCCAGCAGCTTGCGAAGCACTAATGAAAAACTGTTTTTT
TRBV9	TRBJ2-1	-	TRBD2	CASSKGGREGRGEQFF	TGTGCCAGCAGCAAAGGGGGGCGGGAGGGTCGCGGTGAGCAGTTCTTC
TRBV27	TRBJ1-5	-	-	CASSHFGLPGAYSNQPQHF	TGTGCCAGCAGCCATTTTGGACTTCCAGGGGCCTATAGCAATCAGCCCCAGCATTTT
TRBV4-1	TRBJ1-2	-	-	CASSQLGVSYGYTF	TGCGCCAGCAGCCAATTAGGGGTTAGCTATGGCTACACCTTC
TRBV27	TRBJ1-2	-	-	CASSFAQSYGYTF	TGTGCCAGCAGTTTTGCACAGAGCTATGGCTACACCTTC
TRBV6-6	TRBJ1-1	-	TRBD1	CASSSLGQLNTEAFF	TGTGCCAGCAGTTCCCTGGGACAGCTAAACACTGAAGCTTTCTTT
TRBV6-4	TRBJ2-7	-	TRBD1	CASSPTGGSGEQYF	TGTGCCAGCAGTCCGACAGGGGGCTCTGGCGAGCAGTACTTC
TRBV4-3	TRBJ2-1	-	TRBD1	CASSHPDRASEQFF	TGCGCCAGCAGCCACCCCGACAGGGCGAGTGAGCAGTTCTTC
TRBV6-4	TRBJ1-1	-	-	CASSDSGDRRNEAFF	TGTGCCAGCAGTGACTCGGGTGACAGGAGGAATGAAGCTTTCTTT
TRBV9	TRBJ2-7	-	TRBD1	CASSEEDRADSYEQYF	TGTGCCAGCAGCGAGGAGGACAGGGCGGACTCCTACGAGCAGTACTTC
TRBV2	TRBJ1-1	-	-	CASRIQDTEAFF	TGTGCCAGCCGTATACAGGACACTGAAGCTTTCTTT
TRBV7-9	TRBJ2-1	once	-	CASSSPSTTWQFF	TGTGCCAGCAGCTCCCCCTCCACTACATGGCAGTTCTTC
TRBV28	TRBJ2-3	-	-	CASSSPQRSTDTQYF	TGTGCCAGCAGTTCCCCCCAGCGGAGCACAGATACGCAGTATTTT
TRBV4-3	TRBJ1-1	-	TRBD1	CASSPDRVTEAFF	TGCGCCAGCAGCCCCGACAGGGTCACTGAAGCTTTCTTT
TRBV7-3	TRBJ2-2	-	-	CASSSPRSGELFF	TGTGCCAGCAGCTCCCCGCGGTCCGGGGAGCTGTTTTTT
TRBV30	TRBJ2-3	-	TRBD1	CAWSRGLTTDTQYF	TGTGCCTGGAGCAGGGGGCTGACGACAGATACGCAGTATTTT
TRBV10-3	TRBJ1-2	-	TRBD1	CAISTQGGDYGYTF	TGTGCCATCAGTACCCAGGGGGGAGACTATGGCTACACCTTC